This T cell receptor beta chain was identified in a study of Ad26.COV2.S vaccination and SARS-CoV-2 variants. The data were produced by immunoSEQ multiplex PCR, yet TCRdb's version contains in-frame clones alone and is incomplete. The data contain around 250,000 clones, roughly 89% of them singletons. Treatment given: 15 to 20 received Ad26.COV2.S at low or high dose, single or two shots; several received placebo; per-sample allocation not given. Collection of the samples took place on day 63 after the first injection of vaccine or placebo. The V and J ends lost 4 bases and 1 base, in that order; junction bases with no gene match: 5. The germline V gene encodes CDR1 MNHEY and CDR2 SMNVEV (reference sequence). The CDR3 is 15 amino acids.

The specimen comprised peripheral blood, sampled in a trial of Ad26.COV2.S vaccine versus placebo. The sequence derives from a person between 18 and 59 years old who received the Ad26.COV2.S COVID-19 vaccine or a placebo. J is TRBJ2-7 and V is TRBV27; TRBD1 aligns across 9 bases. CDR3 loop: CASSSTGTGSYEQYF. The CDR3 DNA sequence: TGTGCCAGCAGTTCTACCGGGACAGGGTCCTACGAGCAGTACTTC.